The next 22 T cell receptor beta chains were all read from a single sample in a study of T cells after yellow fever vaccination. TCRdb re-called the 5' RACE reads with MiXCR, one entry per CDR3 protein. Of about 180,000 distinct CDR3 sequences in the sample, approximately 6% were seen once. Here the sequenced sample was CD4+ T cells sorted from PBMCs, taken on the day of the first yellow fever vaccination. These receptors all come from a man aged 18 to 35 who received the YFV17D yellow fever vaccine.

This clonotype has just a few counts. The rearrangement joins TRBV9 to TRBJ2-5, with D tentatively TRBD2 (6 bases). The CDR3 runs to 18 residues. Germline V lookup: CDR1 SGDLS, CDR2 YYNGEE. Trimming removed 0 bases from V and 4 bases from J, with 22 bases in between. CDR3 nucleotide sequence: TGTGCCAGCAGCGTAGCCACTAGCTTCTCGTTGGGGGGAGAGACCCAGTACTTC. Translation: CASSVATSFSLGGETQYF.

The V and J genes are TRBV18 and TRBJ2-7, with 7 nucleotides matching TRBD1. V shed 4 bases, J shed 2 bases, and the junction held 2 bases outside the gene matches. The CDR3 is made up of 13 amino acids. The germline V gene encodes CDR1 KGHSH and CDR2 LQKENI. The CDR3, as DNA: TGTGCCAGCTCACAGGGGGCCCCCTACGAGCAGTACGTC. Its protein is CASSQGAPYEQYV.

The rearrangement links TRBV6-5 to TRBJ2-7, with 8 bases aligning to TRBD1. Unmatched junction bases numbered 4, after V lost 0 bases and J lost 3 bases. The CDR3 covers 15 residues. The germline V gene has CDR1 MNHEY and CDR2 SVGAGI. The CDR3 sequence: CASSYSNRGYYEQYV. The DNA of the CDR3 is TGTGCCAGCAGTTACTCGAACAGGGGGTACTACGAGCAGTACGTC.

This clonotype was counted at least ten times. The CDR3 coding sequence is TGTGCCAGCAGCGTTAATCGTGGAAACACCATATATTTT. Encoded protein: CASSVNRGNTIYF. The rearrangement links TRBV7-2 to TRBJ1-3; D is undetermined. The germline V gene encodes CDR1 SGHTA and CDR2 FQGNSA. Trimming shortened V by 5 bases and J by 3 bases, and 8 bases separated the two germline ends. The CDR3 covers 13 residues.

This clonotype was observed many times. This chain links TRBV9 with TRBJ1-3; D not resolved. Germline values: CDR1 SGDLS, CDR2 YYNGEE. The CDR3 sequence is 16 residues long. V was trimmed by 0 bases and J by 2 bases, leaving 12 bases between them. The CDR3 DNA sequence: TGTGCCAGCAGCGTAGCGGGCTCCGTGGCTGGAAACACCATATATTTT. Its translation: CASSVAGSVAGNTIYF.

This clonotype was counted many times. The chain couples TRBV20-1 to TRBJ2-1, with D possibly called TRBD1 or TRBD2 (5 bases each). CDR1 DFQATT and CDR2 SNEGSKA come from the germline V gene (reference sequence). The CDR3 spans 13 residues. As DNA, the CDR3 is TGCAGGCCTTCCGAGGGGCTCGATGGTGAGCAGTTCTTC. It is translated as CRPSEGLDGEQFF.

This chain links TRBV24-1 with TRBJ2-2, with D perhaps matching TRBD2 (5 bases). The germline V and J ends were trimmed by 5 bases and 13 bases, with 13 bases remaining between them. The CDR3 runs to 12 residues. Germline values: CDR1 KGHDR, CDR2 SFDVKD. This CDR3 reads CATSALSGLLFF. In DNA, the CDR3 is TGTGCCACCAGTGCCCTGAGCGGTTTGCTGTTTTTT.

The rearrangement links TRBV5-4 to TRBJ2-1; 7 bases agree with TRBD1. This CDR3 contains 14 residues. The junction had 5 bases not matched to a gene; V was cut back by 4 bases and J by 4 bases. CDR1 is SGHNT, CDR2 YYREEE, per germline (reference sequence). The CDR3 DNA is TGTGCCAGCAGCCCCTCGGGACAGTACAATGAGCAGTTCTTC. Residues: CASSPSGQYNEQFF.

This chain connects TRBV9 to TRBJ2-5; 10 bases line up with TRBD1. The CDR3 loop spans 16 amino acids. Trimming cost V 2 bases and J 5 bases; bases outside gene matches: 9. The germline CDR1 and CDR2 sequences are SGDLS and YYNGEE. Here the CDR3 reads CASSVAPTGGMETQYF. In DNA form, the CDR3 reads TGTGCCAGCAGCGTGGCCCCGACAGGGGGCATGGAGACCCAGTACTTC.

This clonotype was counted between two and nine times. This chain joins TRBV20-1 and TRBJ1-5; D unresolved. This CDR3 spans 13 amino acids. The germline V gene has CDR1 DFQATT and CDR2 SNEGSKA (reference sequence). The ends were cut back, 5 bases at V and 0 bases at J, with 8 bases in the middle. Here the CDR3 reads CSAWTYSNQPQHF. CDR3 sequence (DNA): TGCAGTGCTTGGACTTATAGCAATCAGCCCCAGCATTTT.

This clonotype has ten or more counts. The J gene is TRBJ1-5, the V gene TRBV12-3 or TRBV12-4; 8 bases line up with TRBD1. Losses at the gene ends were 2 bases for V and 6 bases for J; bases not matched to a gene: 6. CDR3 length equals 15 residues. This CDR3 reads CASSLNSGGGQPQHF. In nucleotides, the CDR3 is TGTGCCAGCAGTTTAAATTCAGGGGGCGGTCAGCCCCAGCATTTT.

This chain connects TRBV28 to TRBJ1-6; D ambiguous. CDR1 and CDR2 (germline): MDHEN, SYDVKM. CDR3 length equals 14 residues. The germline V and J ends were trimmed by 10 bases and 9 bases, with 19 bases remaining between them. CDR3 loop: CATLPGQTSSPLHF. DNA for the CDR3: TGTGCCACCCTGCCCGGGCAGACTAGTTCACCCCTCCACTTT.

V and J are TRBV4-2 and TRBJ2-2; D remains ambiguous. Trimming stripped 5 bases from V and 2 bases from J, with 15 bases between. The CDR3 totals 16 residues. CDR1 is LGHNA and CDR2 is YNFKEQ in the germline V gene. The CDR3: CASSSVVPLNTGELFF. CDR3 bases: TGTGCCAGCAGCTCGGTGGTCCCCCTTAACACCGGGGAGCTGTTTTTT.

This clonotype was picked up many times. This chain links TRBV5-1 with TRBJ2-1, with 8 positions matching TRBD1. This CDR3 is 15 amino acids long. The J segment lost 6 bases and the V segment lost 7 bases, leaving 12 bases of the junction unmatched. CDR1 SGHRS and CDR2 YFSETQ come from the germline V gene. This chain's CDR3 is CASEDSGGPINEQFF. CDR3 DNA sequence: TGCGCCAGCGAAGATTCAGGGGGCCCTATCAATGAGCAGTTCTTC.

This clonotype has a handful of counts. The V and J genes are TRBV18 and TRBJ1-5; D remains ambiguous. V was shortened by 2 bases and J by 2 bases, with 7 bases between the two germline ends. The CDR3 extends over 14 amino acids. CDR1 and CDR2 (germline): KGHSH, LQKENI. For the CDR3, the DNA is TGTGCCAGCTCACCAGATGGCGGCAATCAGCCCCAGCATTTT. Amino acids: CASSPDGGNQPQHF.

The chain combines TRBV5-1 with TRBJ2-3; no clear D. Germline V gene sequence: CDR1 SGHRS, CDR2 YFSETQ. The CDR3 consists of 15 residues. Trimming took off 1 base at V and 1 base at J, with 10 bases between the two ends. The CDR3 spells CASSLPAGGTDTQYF. The CDR3 DNA is TGCGCCAGCAGCTTGCCCGCCGGAGGCACAGATACGCAGTATTTT.

A few counts support this clonotype. V gene TRBV12-3 or TRBV12-4 combines with J gene TRBJ2-5, with a possible D match to TRBD1 (6 bases). V lost 6 bases, J lost 0 bases, and 17 bases lay in between. The CDR3 is made up of 16 amino acids. CDR3 sequence reads: CASRETGTPYQETQYF. CDR3 bases: TGTGCCAGCAGAGAGACCGGGACACCATACCAAGAGACCCAGTACTTC.

This clonotype was seen at least ten times. The chain is built from TRBV18 and TRBJ2-7, with 7 bases matching TRBD1. Germline CDR1 reads KGHSH; CDR2 reads LQKENI. The CDR3 length is 13 residues. The junction had 3 bases not matched to a gene; V was cut back by 3 bases and J by 4 bases. The CDR3 DNA sequence: TGTGCCAGCTCACCGACAGGGTTTTACGAGCAGTACGTC. Translating it yields CASSPTGFYEQYV.

The J gene is TRBJ2-5, the V gene TRBV7-2; 8 nucleotides match TRBD1. The CDR3 is 15 amino acids. Germline CDR1 is SGHTA and CDR2 is FQGNSA. Trimming took 5 bases from V and 5 from J; bases not matched to a gene: 10. The CDR3: CASSRNQGAGETQYF. The CDR3 DNA sequence: TGTGCCAGCAGCCGGAATCAGGGGGCTGGGGAGACCCAGTACTTC.

This clonotype appeared a few times. The CDR3 sequence: CASSPPDWRGVLSGANVLTF. CDR3 coding DNA: TGTGCCAGCAGCCCTCCTGATTGGCGGGGGGTTCTCTCTGGGGCCAACGTCCTGACTTTC. This chain uses TRBV9 with TRBJ2-6; 8 bases agree with TRBD2. CDR1 is SGDLS and CDR2 is YYNGEE in the germline V gene. CDR3 size: 20 residues. The junction had 15 bases not matched to a gene; V was cut back by 4 bases and J by 0 bases. Full variable domain (remainder filled in from reference TRBV9 and TRBJ2-6): DSGVTQTPKHLITATGQRVTLRCSPRSGDLSVYWYQQSLDQGLQFLIQYYNGEERAKGNILERFSAQQFPDLHSELNLSSLELGDSALYFCASSPPDWRGVLSGANVLTFGAGSRLTVL.

This clonotype was seen ten or more times. The chain is built from TRBV9 and TRBJ1-1; D is undetermined. V lost 1 base and J 2 bases, leaving 6 bases between the germline ends. The CDR3 consists of 13 residues. The germline gives CDR1 SGDLS, CDR2 YYNGEE. CDR3 in amino acids: CASSVSGNTEAFF. The DNA for the CDR3 is TGTGCCAGCAGCGTAAGCGGAAACACTGAAGCTTTCTTT.

V gene TRBV11-1 combines with J gene TRBJ2-1; 10 positions match TRBD2. The CDR3 runs 16 residues. Germline-derived CDR1 and CDR2 are SGHAT and FQDESV (reference sequence). V was clipped by 4 bases and J by 7 bases; unmatched bases: 10. CDR3 sequence (DNA): TGTGCCAGCAGCTCACCTCTAGCGGGGGCCATAAATGAGCAGTTCTTC. This codes for CASSSPLAGAINEQFF.